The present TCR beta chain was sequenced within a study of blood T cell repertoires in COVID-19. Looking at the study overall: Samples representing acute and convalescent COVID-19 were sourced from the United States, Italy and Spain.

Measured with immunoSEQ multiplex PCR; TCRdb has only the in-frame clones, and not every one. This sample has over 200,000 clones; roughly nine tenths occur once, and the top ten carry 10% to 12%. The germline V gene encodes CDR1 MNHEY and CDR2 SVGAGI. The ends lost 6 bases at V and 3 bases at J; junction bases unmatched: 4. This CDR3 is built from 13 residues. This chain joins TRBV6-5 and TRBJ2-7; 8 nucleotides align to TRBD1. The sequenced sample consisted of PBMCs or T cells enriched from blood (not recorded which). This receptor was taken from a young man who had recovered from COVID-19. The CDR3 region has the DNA TGTGCCAGCAGCACGACAGGGGACTACGAGCAGTACTTC. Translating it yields CASSTTGDYEQYF.